A single count supports the clone carrying this T cell receptor (beta chain). The data derive from a study of T cell responses to AZD1222 COVID-19 vaccine. Assay: immunoSEQ multiplex PCR; the TCRdb copy retains only in-frame clones and omits some. The data hold 140,000 to 150,000 clones, with around four fifths observed a single time. This CDR3 contains 16 residues. The rearrangement joins TRBV21-1 to TRBJ2-3. TRBV21-1 is a documented pseudogene. The source of this sequence is an adult in good health. The sequenced sample was peripheral blood, obtained on day 0 of MenACWY control vaccination. Written as DNA, the CDR3 is TGTGCCAGAGCCCAATGGGGGTTCGAGGACACAGATACGCAGTATTTT. It encodes CARAQWGFEDTDTQYF.